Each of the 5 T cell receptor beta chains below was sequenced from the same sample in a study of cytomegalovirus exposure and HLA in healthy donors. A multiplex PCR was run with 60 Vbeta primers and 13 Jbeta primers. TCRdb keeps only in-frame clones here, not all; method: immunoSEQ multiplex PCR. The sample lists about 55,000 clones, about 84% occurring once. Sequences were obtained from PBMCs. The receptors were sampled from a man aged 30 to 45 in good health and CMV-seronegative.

CDR3 loop: CASSRTGSYEQYF. The CDR3 nucleotides read TGTGCCAGCAGTCGTACCGGGTCCTACGAGCAGTACTTC. V gene TRBV6-1 combines with J gene TRBJ2-5; D ambiguous. The J call may be incorrect, as the DNA end agrees better with TRBJ2-7. The length of the CDR3 is 13 residues. Germline V gives CDR1 MNHNS, CDR2 SASEGT.

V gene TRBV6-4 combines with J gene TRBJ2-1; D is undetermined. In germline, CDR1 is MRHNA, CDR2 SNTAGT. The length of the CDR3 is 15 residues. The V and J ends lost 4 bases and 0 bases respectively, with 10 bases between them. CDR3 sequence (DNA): TGTGCCAGCAGTGTTGAGCGTAGCTCCTACAATGAGCAGTTCTTC. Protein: CASSVERSSYNEQFF.

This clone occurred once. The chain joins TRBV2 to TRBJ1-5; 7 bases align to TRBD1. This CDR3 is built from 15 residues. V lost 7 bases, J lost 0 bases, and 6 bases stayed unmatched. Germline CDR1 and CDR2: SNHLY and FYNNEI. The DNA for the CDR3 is TGTGCCAGCAACAGGGGCCCATATAGCAATCAGCCCCAGCATTTT. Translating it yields CASNRGPYSNQPQHF.

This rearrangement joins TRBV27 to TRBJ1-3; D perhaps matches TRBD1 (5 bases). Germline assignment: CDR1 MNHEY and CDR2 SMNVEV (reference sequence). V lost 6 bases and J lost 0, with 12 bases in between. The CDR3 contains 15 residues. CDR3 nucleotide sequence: TGTGCCAGCAGCGCTGACAGACGCTCTGGAAACACCATATATTTT. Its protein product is CASSADRRSGNTIYF.

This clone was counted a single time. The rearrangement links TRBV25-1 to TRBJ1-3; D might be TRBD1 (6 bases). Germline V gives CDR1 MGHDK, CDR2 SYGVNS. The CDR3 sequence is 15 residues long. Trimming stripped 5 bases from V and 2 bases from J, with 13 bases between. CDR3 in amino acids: CASSSQTGPGNTIYF. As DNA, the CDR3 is TGTGCCAGCAGTTCACAGACAGGCCCTGGAAACACCATATATTTT.